A selection of T cell receptor beta chains follows, all from one sample in a study of blood T cell repertoires in COVID-19. The protocol was immunoSEQ multiplex PCR, while the TCRdb copy is restricted to in-frame clones and leaves out a portion. The repertoire holds 95,000 to 110,000 clones, with roughly nine tenths as singletons. The sequenced material came from peripheral blood. The receptors originated from a woman between 55 and 75 years old with acute or convalescent COVID-19. Both conserved end residues are part of each CDR3. The D gene is left open where the match is weak. Size tells how often a clone was seen (once, few, many) or the class of an expanded clone, and some rows leave it out.

v_gene	d_gene	abundance	j_gene	CDR3aa	CDR3nt
TRBV7-3	.	.	TRBJ1-6	CASSLESSGGSPLHF	TGTGCCAGCAGCTTAGAGAGTTCGGGGGGTTCACCCCTCCACTTT
TRBV7-3	TRBD2	.	TRBJ2-5	CASSSGLAGVGETQYF	TGTGCCAGCAGCTCCGGACTAGCGGGAGTCGGAGAGACCCAGTACTTC
TRBV5-1	TRBD1	.	TRBJ1-1	CASSSGQGVTEAFF	TGCGCCAGCAGCTCGGGACAGGGGGTGACTGAAGCTTTCTTT
TRBV6-7	.	.	TRBJ1-5	CASIKADGQPQHF	TGTGCCAGCATTAAAGCGGACGGACAGCCCCAGCATTTT
TRBV15	TRBD2	.	TRBJ2-1	CATSPLPSGSLIEQFF	TGTGCCACCAGCCCATTACCTAGCGGGAGTTTGATTGAGCAGTTCTTC
TRBV28	.	.	TRBJ1-1	CATGGGNTEAFF	TGTGCCACGGGGGGGGGTAACACTGAAGCTTTCTTT
TRBV7-2	.	few	TRBJ1-6	CASSPIQRSPLHF	TGTGCCAGCAGCCCTATACAGAGATCACCCCTCCACTTT
TRBV6-1	TRBD1	.	TRBJ1-1	CASSENPGGFGEAFF	TGTGCCAGCAGTGAAAATCCAGGGGGCTTTGGTGAAGCTTTCTTT
TRBV28	TRBD1	.	TRBJ1-2	CASNTRDRVTPYGYTF	TGTGCCAGCAATACTCGAGACAGGGTAACTCCCTATGGCTACACCTTC
TRBV10-1	.	.	TRBJ1-1	CASSDGGVTEAFF	TGCGCCAGCAGTGATGGAGGGGTCACTGAAGCTTTCTTT
TRBV30	.	once	TRBJ1-5	CAWSVLHQGLPQHF	TGTGCCTGGAGTGTTTTACATCAGGGGCTGCCCCAGCATTTT
TRBV29-1	TRBD1	.	TRBJ1-1	CSVGDRDTEAFF	TGCAGCGTTGGGGACAGGGACACTGAAGCTTTCTTT
TRBV5-5	TRBD1	.	TRBJ1-5	CASSLDWTGDSNQPQHF	TGTGCCAGCAGCCTAGACTGGACAGGGGATAGCAATCAGCCCCAGCATTTT
TRBV10-2	TRBD1	.	TRBJ1-6	CASSEWGQGGSPLHF	TGCGCCAGCAGTGAGTGGGGACAGGGTGGTTCACCCCTCCACTTT
TRBV27	TRBD1	.	TRBJ2-1	CASRRQGQPYNEQFF	TGTGCCAGCAGACGACAGGGACAGCCCTACAATGAGCAGTTCTTC
TRBV7-2	.	.	TRBJ1-5	CASSPGQLISNQPQHF	TGTGCCAGCAGCCCCGGACAGCTAATAAGCAATCAGCCCCAGCATTTT
TRBV2	.	.	TRBJ1-2	CASKNDGVGGYTF	TGTGCCAGCAAGAATGACGGCGTGGGCGGCTACACCTTC
TRBV7-6	TRBD2	.	TRBJ2-1	CASSLSPKLAGGVNEQFF	TGTGCCAGCAGCTTATCACCGAAACTAGCGGGAGGCGTCAATGAGCAGTTCTTC
TRBV18	.	.	TRBJ2-2	CASSSGGITGELFF	TGTGCCAGCTCATCTGGGGGGATCACCGGGGAGCTGTTTTTT
TRBV21-1	.	.	TRBJ1-2	CASSSNGGGYGYTF	TGTGCCAGCAGCAGTAACGGCGGGGGCTATGGCTACACCTTC
TRBV5-1	TRBD2	once	TRBJ2-5	CASSRNSGSMETQYF	TGCGCCAGCAGCCGCAATAGCGGGAGCATGGAGACCCAGTACTTC
TRBV5-4	TRBD2	.	TRBJ2-1	CASSITSGWESEQFF	TGTGCCAGCAGCATAACTAGCGGGTGGGAATCTGAGCAGTTCTTC
TRBV18	TRBD1	.	TRBJ1-2	CASSRDSTSYYTF	TGTGCCAGCTCACGGGACAGCACTAGTTACTACACCTTC
TRBV9	.	.	TRBJ2-1	CASSFRTPLDEQFF	TGTGCCAGCAGCTTTAGGACTCCCCTCGATGAGCAGTTCTTC
TRBV30	.	.	TRBJ1-2	CAWSLTGNYGYTF	TGTGCCTGGAGTTTAACGGGGAACTATGGCTACACCTTC
TRBV7-9	TRBD1	.	TRBJ1-1	CASSLGGQVTEAFF	TGTGCCAGCAGCTTAGGTGGACAGGTGACTGAAGCTTTCTTT
TRBV19	.	.	TRBJ2-7	CASSQFAQTSYEQYF	TGTGCCAGTAGTCAGTTTGCACAGACATCCTACGAGCAGTACTTC
TRBV9	TRBD1	.	TRBJ1-2	CASSFATGEDYGYTF	TGTGCCAGCAGCTTCGCGACAGGGGAGGACTATGGCTACACCTTC
TRBV3-1/TRBV3-2	TRBD1	.	TRBJ2-6	CASSQFSTGGVSGANVLTF	TGTGCCAGCAGCCAGTTTTCGACAGGGGGTGTCTCTGGGGCCAACGTCCTGACTTTC
TRBV6-5	TRBD1	once	TRBJ1-5	CASRVTGVQPQHF	TGTGCCAGCAGGGTGACAGGGGTCCAGCCCCAGCATTTT
TRBV10-3	.	.	TRBJ1-3	CAISASGQVKNALSGNTIYF	TGTGCCATCAGTGCCTCGGGACAAGTAAAGAACGCCCTCTCTGGAAACACCATATATTTT
TRBV3-1/TRBV3-2	TRBD2	.	TRBJ2-1	CASSPLGLAPYNEQFF	TGTGCCAGCAGCCCACTCGGACTAGCCCCCTACAATGAGCAGTTCTTC
TRBV5-4	TRBD2	.	TRBJ2-3	CASSLRLAGPTDTQYF	TGTGCCAGCAGCTTACGACTAGCGGGACCCACAGATACGCAGTATTTT
TRBV29-1	.	.	TRBJ1-4	CSVLGQDGEKLFF	TGCAGCGTTCTTGGGCAGGATGGGGAAAAACTGTTTTTT
TRBV11-2	TRBD2	.	TRBJ2-3	CASSRRLAGGSDTQYF	TGTGCCAGCAGCCGAAGACTAGCGGGAGGGTCGGATACGCAGTATTTT
TRBV2	TRBD1	.	TRBJ1-1	CASSGTGLLGGAFF	TGTGCCAGCAGCGGGACAGGGCTCTTGGGGGGAGCTTTCTTT
TRBV3-1/TRBV3-2	.	.	TRBJ2-7	CASSRGGAGEQYF	TGTGCCAGCTCCCGAGGGGGGGCTGGGGAGCAGTACTTC
TRBV4-1	.	.	TRBJ2-3	CASSQDLPSTDTQYF	TGCGCCAGCAGCCAAGATCTTCCTAGCACAGATACGCAGTATTTT
TRBV25-1	.	.	TRBJ1-2	CASSESLNNYGYTF	TGTGCCAGCAGTGAATCACTGAATAACTATGGCTACACCTTC
TRBV2	TRBD2	once	TRBJ2-2	CASTRAGGTTGELFF	TGTGCCAGCACAAGAGCGGGGGGGACCACCGGGGAGCTGTTTTTT
TRBV13	.	.	TRBJ2-4	CASSPRAKNIQYF	TGTGCCAGCAGCCCGCGGGCCAAAAACATTCAGTACTTC
TRBV28	TRBD1	.	TRBJ1-1	CASSHGQGAYGTEAFF	TGTGCCAGCAGCCACGGACAGGGGGCTTATGGCACTGAAGCTTTCTTT
TRBV5-1	.	.	TRBJ2-1	CASSFWTTDHEQFF	TGCGCCAGCAGCTTTTGGACTACAGACCATGAGCAGTTCTTC
TRBV18	TRBD1	.	TRBJ1-6	CASSQEGASNSPLHF	TGTGCCAGCTCTCAAGAGGGGGCCTCTAATTCACCCCTCCACTTT
TRBV24-1	TRBD2	.	TRBJ2-1	CATTGTSGTYNEQFF	TGTGCCACCACCGGGACTAGCGGGACCTACAATGAGCAGTTCTTC
TRBV28	TRBD2	.	TRBJ2-7	CASSFSGRGHYEQYF	TGTGCCAGCAGTTTTAGCGGGAGGGGACACTACGAGCAGTACTTC
TRBV9	.	.	TRBJ1-3	CASSVGHRSGNTIYF	TGTGCCAGCAGCGTAGGGCACCGCTCTGGAAACACCATATATTTT
TRBV2	TRBD2	.	TRBJ2-2	CASRVTSGRSGELFF	TGTGCCAGCAGAGTGACTAGCGGGAGGTCCGGGGAGCTGTTTTTT
TRBV15	TRBD2	once	TRBJ2-1	CATSRAGLANSNEQFF	TGTGCCACCAGCAGAGCGGGACTAGCGAACTCGAATGAGCAGTTCTTC
TRBV24-1	.	.	TRBJ1-5	CATSDSYRAPGQPQHF	TGTGCCACCAGTGATTCATACAGGGCCCCTGGTCAGCCCCAGCATTTT
TRBV18	.	.	TRBJ1-2	CASSSGNYGYTF	TGTGCCAGCTCAAGCGGGAACTATGGCTACACCTTC
TRBV28	.	.	TRBJ1-1	CASRRQVGLNTEAFF	TGTGCCAGCAGAAGACAGGTCGGTCTGAACACTGAAGCTTTCTTT
TRBV14	.	once	TRBJ2-2	CASSLRPTGPTGELFF	TGTGCCAGCAGCTTAAGGCCGACTGGCCCCACCGGGGAGCTGTTTTTT
TRBV5-1	TRBD2	.	TRBJ2-3	CASRTSGRIQGTDTQYF	TGCGCCAGCCGGACTAGCGGGAGAATTCAGGGCACAGATACGCAGTATTTT
TRBV20-1	.	few	TRBJ2-3	CSASGGGRPDTQYF	TGCAGTGCTAGTGGGGGGGGGCGCCCAGATACGCAGTATTTT
TRBV19	.	.	TRBJ2-1	CASTTGRGNEQFF	TGTGCCAGTACAACGGGCCGGGGGAATGAGCAGTTCTTC
TRBV5-1	TRBD1	.	TRBJ2-7	CASSWDSVYEQYF	TGCGCCAGCAGCTGGGACAGCGTCTACGAGCAGTACTTC